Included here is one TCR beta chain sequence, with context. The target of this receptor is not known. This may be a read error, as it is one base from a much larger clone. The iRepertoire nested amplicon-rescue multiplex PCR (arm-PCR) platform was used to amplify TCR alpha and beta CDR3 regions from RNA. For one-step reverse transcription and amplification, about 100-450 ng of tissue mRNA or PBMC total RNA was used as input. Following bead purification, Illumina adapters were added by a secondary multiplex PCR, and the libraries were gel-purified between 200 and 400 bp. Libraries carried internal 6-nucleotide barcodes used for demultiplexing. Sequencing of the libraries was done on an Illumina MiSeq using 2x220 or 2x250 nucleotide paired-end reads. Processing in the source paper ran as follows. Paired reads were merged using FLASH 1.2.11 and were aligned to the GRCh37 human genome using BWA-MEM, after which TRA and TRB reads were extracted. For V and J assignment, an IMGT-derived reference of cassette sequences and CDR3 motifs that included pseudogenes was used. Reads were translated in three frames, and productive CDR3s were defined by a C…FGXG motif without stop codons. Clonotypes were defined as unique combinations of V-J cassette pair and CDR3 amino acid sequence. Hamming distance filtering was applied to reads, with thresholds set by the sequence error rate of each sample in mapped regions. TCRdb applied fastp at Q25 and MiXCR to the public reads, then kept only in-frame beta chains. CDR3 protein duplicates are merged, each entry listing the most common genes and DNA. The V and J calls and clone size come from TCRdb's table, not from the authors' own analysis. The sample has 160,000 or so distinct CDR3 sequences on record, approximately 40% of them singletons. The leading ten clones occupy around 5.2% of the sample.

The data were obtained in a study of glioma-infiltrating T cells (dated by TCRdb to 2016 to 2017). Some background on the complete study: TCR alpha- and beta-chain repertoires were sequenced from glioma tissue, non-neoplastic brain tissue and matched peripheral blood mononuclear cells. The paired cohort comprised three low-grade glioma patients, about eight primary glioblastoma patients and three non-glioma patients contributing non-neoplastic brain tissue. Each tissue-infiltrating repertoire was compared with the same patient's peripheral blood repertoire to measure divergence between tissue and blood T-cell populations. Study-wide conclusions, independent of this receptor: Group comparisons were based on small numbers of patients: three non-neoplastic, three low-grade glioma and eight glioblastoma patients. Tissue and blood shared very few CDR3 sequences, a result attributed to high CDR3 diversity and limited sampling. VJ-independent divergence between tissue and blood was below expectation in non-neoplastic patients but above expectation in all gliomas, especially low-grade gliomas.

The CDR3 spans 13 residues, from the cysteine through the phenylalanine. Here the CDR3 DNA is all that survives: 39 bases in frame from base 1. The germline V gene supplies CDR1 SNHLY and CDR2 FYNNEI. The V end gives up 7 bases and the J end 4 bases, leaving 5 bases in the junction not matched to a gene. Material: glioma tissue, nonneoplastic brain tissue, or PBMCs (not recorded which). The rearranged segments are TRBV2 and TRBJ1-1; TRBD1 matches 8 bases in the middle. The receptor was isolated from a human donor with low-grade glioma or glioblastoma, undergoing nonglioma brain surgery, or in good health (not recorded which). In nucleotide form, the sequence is TGTGCCAGCACTAGGGACAGGATCACTGAAGCTTTCTTT. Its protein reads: CASTRDRITEAFF.